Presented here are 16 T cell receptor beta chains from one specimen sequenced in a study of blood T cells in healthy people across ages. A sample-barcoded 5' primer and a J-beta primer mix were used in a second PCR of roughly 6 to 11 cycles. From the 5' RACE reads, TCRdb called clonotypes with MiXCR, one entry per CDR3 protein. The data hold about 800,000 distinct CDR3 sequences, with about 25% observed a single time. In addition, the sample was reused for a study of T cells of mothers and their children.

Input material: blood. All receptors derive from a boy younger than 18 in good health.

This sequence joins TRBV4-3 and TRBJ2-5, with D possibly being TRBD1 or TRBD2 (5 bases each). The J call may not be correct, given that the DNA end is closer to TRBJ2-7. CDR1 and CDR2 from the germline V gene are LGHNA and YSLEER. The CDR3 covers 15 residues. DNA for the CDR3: TGCGCCAGCAGCCTCAGCCGGGACCCCTCCTACGAGCAGTACTTC. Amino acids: CASSLSRDPSYEQYF.

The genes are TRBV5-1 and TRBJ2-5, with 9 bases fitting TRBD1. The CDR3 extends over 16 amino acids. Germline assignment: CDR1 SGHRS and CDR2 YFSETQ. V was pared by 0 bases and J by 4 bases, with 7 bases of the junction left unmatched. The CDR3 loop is CASSLVRQGGRETQYF. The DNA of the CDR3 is TGCGCCAGCAGCTTGGTCAGACAGGGGGGACGAGAGACCCAGTACTTC. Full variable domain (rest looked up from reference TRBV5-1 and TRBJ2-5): KAGVTQTPRYLIKTRGQQVTLSCSPISGHRSVSWYQQTPGQGLQFLFEYFSETQRNKGNFPGRFSGRQFSNSRSEMNVSTLELGDSALYLCASSLVRQGGRETQYFGPGTRLLVL.

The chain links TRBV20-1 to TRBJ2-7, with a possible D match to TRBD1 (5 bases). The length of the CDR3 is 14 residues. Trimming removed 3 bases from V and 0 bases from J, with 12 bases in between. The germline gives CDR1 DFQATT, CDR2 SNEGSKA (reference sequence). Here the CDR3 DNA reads TGCAGTGCTAGCGGCTACACAGGCTCCTACGAGCAGTACTTC. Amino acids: CSASGYTGSYEQYF.

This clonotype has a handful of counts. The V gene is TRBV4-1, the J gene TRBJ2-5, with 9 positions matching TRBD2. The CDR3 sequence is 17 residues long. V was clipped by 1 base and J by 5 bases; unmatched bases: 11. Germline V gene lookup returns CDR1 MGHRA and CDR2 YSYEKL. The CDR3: CASSQVSAGGPFETQYF. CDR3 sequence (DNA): TGCGCCAGCAGCCAAGTATCCGCGGGAGGGCCTTTCGAGACCCAGTACTTC.

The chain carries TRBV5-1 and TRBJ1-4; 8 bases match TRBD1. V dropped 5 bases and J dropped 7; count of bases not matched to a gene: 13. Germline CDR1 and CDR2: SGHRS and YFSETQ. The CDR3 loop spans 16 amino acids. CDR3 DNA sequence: TGCGCCAGCAGATTTGGACAGGGCGATGGGGCTGAAAAACTGTTTTTT. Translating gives CASRFGQGDGAEKLFF.

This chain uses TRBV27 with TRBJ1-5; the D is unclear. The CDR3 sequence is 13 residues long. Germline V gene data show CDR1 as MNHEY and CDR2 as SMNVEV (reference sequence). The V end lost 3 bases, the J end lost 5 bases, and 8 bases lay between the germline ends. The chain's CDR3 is CASSFGGDQPQHF. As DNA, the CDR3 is TGTGCCAGCAGTTTCGGAGGAGATCAGCCCCAGCATTTT.

The DNA for the CDR3 is TGTGCCACCCAAGCCCGCAATGAGCAGTTCTTC. It specifies CATQARNEQFF. The chain is built from TRBV24-1 and TRBJ2-1, with no clear D. The CDR3 is made up of 11 amino acids. The germline V gene has CDR1 KGHDR and CDR2 SFDVKD. Trimming pared 9 bases from V and 6 bases from J, leaving 8 bases between.

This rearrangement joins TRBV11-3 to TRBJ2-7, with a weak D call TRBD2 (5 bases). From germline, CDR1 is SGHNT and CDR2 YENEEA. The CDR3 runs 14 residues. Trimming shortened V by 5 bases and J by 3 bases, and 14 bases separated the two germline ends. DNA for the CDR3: TGTGCCAGCAGCCTAGCCGGGGTTGTCTACGAGCAGTACTTC. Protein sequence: CASSLAGVVYEQYF. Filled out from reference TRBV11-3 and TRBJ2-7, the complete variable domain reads EAGVVQSPRYKIIEKKQPVAFWCNPISGHNTLYWYLQNLGQGPELLIRYENEEAVDDSQLPKDRFSAERLKGVDSTLKIQPAELGDSAVYLCASSLAGVVYEQYFGPGTRLTVT.

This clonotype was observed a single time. The CDR3 coding sequence is TGTGCCAGCAGCTCTCAAGGGCGGATTTCCTACAATGAGCAGTTCTTC. Its translation is CASSSQGRISYNEQFF. The V call is TRBV7-6, the J call TRBJ2-1, with D hard to call. The CDR3 consists of 16 residues. The ends were cut back, 4 bases at V and 1 base at J, with 14 bases in the middle. Germline V gene lookup returns CDR1 SGHVS and CDR2 FNYEAQ.

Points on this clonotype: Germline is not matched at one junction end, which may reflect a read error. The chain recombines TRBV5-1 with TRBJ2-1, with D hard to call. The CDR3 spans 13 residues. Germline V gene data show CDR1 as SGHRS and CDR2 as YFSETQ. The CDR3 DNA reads TGCGCCAGCAGCTCCGGGCGGTACAATGTGCAGTTCTTC. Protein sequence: CASSSGRYNVQFF.

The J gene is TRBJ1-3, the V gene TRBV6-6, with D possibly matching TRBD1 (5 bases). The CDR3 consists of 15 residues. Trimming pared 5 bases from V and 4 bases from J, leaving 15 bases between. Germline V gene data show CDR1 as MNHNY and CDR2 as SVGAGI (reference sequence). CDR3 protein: CASSPLTVGGNTIYF. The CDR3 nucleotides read TGTGCCAGCAGTCCCCTGACAGTCGGGGGAAACACCATATATTTT.

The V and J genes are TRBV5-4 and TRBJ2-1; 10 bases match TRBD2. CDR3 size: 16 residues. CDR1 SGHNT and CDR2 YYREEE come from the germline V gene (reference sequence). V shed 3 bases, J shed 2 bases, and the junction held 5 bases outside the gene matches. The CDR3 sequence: CASSSPSGSPYNEQFF. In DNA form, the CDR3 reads TGTGCCAGCAGCTCTCCTAGCGGGAGTCCCTACAATGAGCAGTTCTTC. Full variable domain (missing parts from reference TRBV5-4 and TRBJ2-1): ETGVTQSPTHLIKTRGQQVTLRCSSQSGHNTVSWYQQALGQGPQFIFQYYREEENGRGNFPPRFSGLQFPNYSSELNVNALELDDSALYLCASSSPSGSPYNEQFFGPGTRLTVL.

CDR3 residues: CSARDPGQGSYEQYF. In DNA form, the CDR3 reads TGCAGTGCTAGAGATCCAGGCCAGGGGTCCTACGAGCAGTACTTC. The V gene is TRBV20-1, the J gene TRBJ2-7; maybe TRBD1 (6 bases). V was shortened by 0 bases and J by 1 base, with 13 bases between the two germline ends. This CDR3 contains 15 residues. CDR1 and CDR2 from the germline V gene are DFQATT and SNEGSKA (reference sequence).

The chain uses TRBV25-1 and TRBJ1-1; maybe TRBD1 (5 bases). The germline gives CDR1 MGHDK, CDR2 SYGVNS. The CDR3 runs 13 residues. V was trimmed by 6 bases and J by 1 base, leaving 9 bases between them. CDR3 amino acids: CASRFQGNTEAFF. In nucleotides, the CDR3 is TGTGCCAGCAGGTTCCAGGGGAACACTGAAGCTTTCTTT.

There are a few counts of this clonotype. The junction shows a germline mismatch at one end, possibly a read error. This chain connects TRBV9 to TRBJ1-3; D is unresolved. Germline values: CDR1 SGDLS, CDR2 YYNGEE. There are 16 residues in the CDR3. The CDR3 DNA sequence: TGTGCCGGCAGCCCCACCCTTTTGGAATCTGGAAACACCATATATTTT. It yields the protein CAGSPTLLESGNTIYF.

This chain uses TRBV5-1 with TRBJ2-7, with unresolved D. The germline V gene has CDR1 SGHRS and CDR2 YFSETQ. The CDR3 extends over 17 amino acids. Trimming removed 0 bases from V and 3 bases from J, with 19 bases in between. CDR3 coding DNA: TGCGCCAGCAGCTTGGCCGGATCCTTGAACTTTATCTACGAGCAGTACTTC. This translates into CASSLAGSLNFIYEQYF. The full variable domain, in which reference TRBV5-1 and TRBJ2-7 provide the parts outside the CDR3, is KAGVTQTPRYLIKTRGQQVTLSCSPISGHRSVSWYQQTPGQGLQFLFEYFSETQRNKGNFPGRFSGRQFSNSRSEMNVSTLELGDSALYLCASSLAGSLNFIYEQYFGPGTRLTVT.